This T cell receptor beta chain originates from a study of OX40 agonist ivuxolimab in advanced cancers. Overall study: Participants, 65% to 85% male, averaged roughly 59 years of age, ranging from about 20 to 79. Findings and caveats of the study: Patients with a partial response at 0.1-3.0 mg/kg had among the lowest clonal expansion. Antigen specificity remained undetermined for the expanded peripheral T cells.

Germline V CDR1 and CDR2: MNHNS, SASEGT. The CDR3 has 12 residues. V lost 3 bases and J lost 5, with 8 bases in between. Notes on this clone: Its antigen remains unidentified.

The assay was immunoSEQ multiplex PCR, and TCRdb's table has in-frame clones only and misses some. The sample records 65,000 to 80,000 clones, roughly 80% being singletons. The specimen comprised CD4+ or CD8+ T cells sorted from blood, sampled in a trial of the OX40 agonist ivuxolimab. This TCR derives from an adult with an advanced solid tumor such as melanoma, head and neck, liver or kidney cancer. The rearrangement uses TRBV6-1 and TRBJ2-7; D uncertain. The CDR3 sequence: CASSDPGDEQYF. CDR3 bases: TGTGCCAGCAGTGACCCCGGAGACGAGCAGTACTTC.